A selection of T cell receptor beta chains follows, all from one sample in a study of cytomegalovirus exposure and HLA in healthy donors. Profiling relied on immunoSEQ multiplex PCR, and the TCRdb table lists in-frame clones only, not all of them. The sample carries about 69,000 clones, 76% recorded once. The sample taken for sequencing was PBMCs. The receptor set was obtained from a man between 18 and 35 years old in good health and CMV-seronegative. Both conserved end residues are part of each CDR3. A D gene is named only where the DNA matches it firmly. Some rows mark clone size as missing; the rest say once, few, many or name a class of expanded clone.

NA	TRBJ2-7	TRBV6-1	NA	CASSAGHLSYEQYF	TGTGCCAGCAGTGCGGGACACCTCTCCTACGAGCAGTACTTC
NA	TRBJ2-1	TRBV4-1	NA	CASSQDRPDYPYNEQFF	TGCGCCAGCAGCCAAGATAGGCCGGACTACCCTTACAATGAGCAGTTCTTC
NA	TRBJ2-3	TRBV11-2	TRBD2	CASSLVRTSGGDTQYF	TGTGCCAGCAGCTTAGTCAGGACTAGCGGGGGAGATACGCAGTATTTT
NA	TRBJ2-6	TRBV6-1	TRBD1	CASSEQGVSAGANVLTF	TGTGCCAGCAGTGAACAGGGGGTATCCGCTGGGGCCAACGTCCTGACTTTC
NA	TRBJ2-3	TRBV7-3	TRBD2	CASSLSAGGSTDTQYF	TGTGCCAGCAGCTTAAGCGCGGGGGGGTCGACAGATACGCAGTATTTT
NA	TRBJ1-5	TRBV5-1	NA	CASSLDSGFNQPQHF	TGCGCCAGCAGCTTGGATAGCGGCTTCAATCAGCCCCAGCATTTT
NA	TRBJ1-1	TRBV5-1	TRBD1	CASSFTGQANTEAFF	TGCGCCAGCAGCTTTACGGGACAGGCGAACACTGAAGCTTTCTTT
once	TRBJ1-1	TRBV19	NA	CASSIDQRNTEAFF	TGTGCCAGTAGTATAGATCAGCGGAACACTGAAGCTTTCTTT
NA	TRBJ1-4	TRBV6-6	NA	CASSYLGLGEKLFF	TGTGCCAGCAGTTACTTGGGACTTGGGGAAAAACTGTTTTTT
NA	TRBJ2-6	TRBV5-4	TRBD1	CASSATGAGANVLTF	TGTGCCAGCAGCGCCACAGGGGCCGGGGCCAACGTCCTGACTTTC
NA	TRBJ1-4	TRBV18	TRBD1	CASSPIPGQGYKNEKLFF	TGTGCCAGCTCCCCGATTCCGGGACAGGGATATAAAAATGAAAAACTGTTTTTT
NA	TRBJ2-7	TRBV4-2	NA	CASSQEIGLASYEQYF	TGTGCCAGCAGCCAAGAGATCGGGCTAGCGTCCTACGAGCAGTACTTC
NA	TRBJ1-1	TRBV7-9	NA	CASSTQANTEAFF	TGTGCCAGCAGCACCCAGGCGAACACTGAAGCTTTCTTT
few	TRBJ1-6	TRBV9	NA	CASSVWSGGNSPLHF	TGTGCCAGCAGCGTATGGTCAGGAGGTAATTCACCCCTCCACTTT
NA	TRBJ2-3	TRBV9	TRBD2	CASSAGTRGGDTQYF	TGTGCCAGCAGCGCCGGGACTAGAGGTGGGGATACGCAGTATTTT
NA	TRBJ2-7	TRBV10-2	TRBD2	CASDPGLASSIEQYF	TGCGCCAGCGATCCGGGACTAGCGTCATCTATCGAGCAGTACTTC
NA	TRBJ2-1	TRBV6-6	TRBD2	CATLSGGAYNEQFF	TGTGCCACCCTGAGCGGGGGGGCGTACAATGAGCAGTTCTTC
few	TRBJ1-6	TRBV7-6	NA	CASSLGRAFSYNSPLHF	TGTGCCAGCAGCTTAGGTCGAGCGTTCTCCTATAATTCACCCCTCCACTTT
few	TRBJ1-2	TRBV6-5	NA	CASSKQGTFYGYTF	TGTGCCAGCAGCAAACAGGGTACCTTCTATGGCTACACCTTC
NA	TRBJ2-5	TRBV13	TRBD1	CASSPGTGGSEQYF	TGTGCCAGCAGCCCCGGGACAGGGGGCAGTGAGCAGTACTTC
NA	TRBJ1-1	TRBV4-3	TRBD1	CASSQAGTGGTEAFF	TGCGCCAGCAGCCAAGCCGGGACAGGGGGCACTGAAGCTTTCTTT
few	TRBJ2-1	TRBV19	TRBD2	CASSRLAGGNIWEQFF	TGTGCCAGTAGTAGGCTAGCGGGGGGGAATATTTGGGAGCAGTTCTTC
once	TRBJ1-6	TRBV5-8	TRBD1	CASSPGTGAQGKNSPLHF	TGTGCCAGCAGCCCGGGGACAGGGGCCCAGGGAAAAAATTCACCCCTCCACTTT
NA	TRBJ1-6	TRBV11-2	NA	CASSANMQNSPLHF	TGTGCCAGCAGCGCCAACATGCAGAATTCACCCCTCCACTTT
NA	TRBJ2-2	TRBV7-9	NA	CASSYIGGANTGELFF	TGTGCCAGCAGCTACATAGGGGGGGCAAACACCGGGGAGCTGTTTTTT
NA	TRBJ2-1	TRBV10-3	TRBD1	CAISESGTGSYNEQFF	TGTGCCATCAGTGAGTCCGGGACAGGATCCTACAATGAGCAGTTCTTC
NA	TRBJ2-5	TRBV27	TRBD1	CASSLKPRTGGQGTQYF	TGTGCCAGCAGTTTAAAACCCAGGACAGGGGGACAGGGGACCCAGTACTTC
few	TRBJ2-2	TRBV6-5	TRBD1	CASSRDRGTGELFF	TGTGCCAGCAGCAGGGACAGAGGAACCGGGGAGCTGTTTTTT
NA	TRBJ2-7	TRBV30	TRBD1	CAWSADRLYEQYF	TGTGCCTGGAGTGCGGACAGGCTCTACGAGCAGTACTTC
once	TRBJ1-1	TRBV19	NA	CASRLRIQNTEAFF	TGTGCCAGTAGGCTGAGGATACAGAACACTGAAGCTTTCTTT
NA	TRBJ2-5	TRBV6-5	TRBD1	CASSLGQGLETQYF	TGTGCCAGCAGCCTCGGACAGGGCTTAGAGACCCAGTACTTC
NA	TRBJ1-2	TRBV7-2	TRBD1	CASSLGGQGAEGYTF	TGTGCCAGCAGCTTAGGGGGACAGGGGGCGGAGGGCTACACCTTC
NA	TRBJ2-3	TRBV11-1	TRBD2	CASSFGRAGTITDTQYF	TGTGCCAGCAGCTTTGGGCGGGCAGGGACTATCACAGATACGCAGTATTTT
NA	TRBJ1-1	TRBV10-1	NA	CASSEWGRGRTEAFF	TGCGCCAGCAGTGAGTGGGGCAGGGGAAGAACTGAAGCTTTCTTT
NA	TRBJ1-1	TRBV9	NA	CASTRGLGTEAFF	TGTGCCAGCACCCGGGGACTAGGCACTGAAGCTTTCTTT
few	TRBJ2-1	TRBV5-1	NA	CASSQIRGQYNEQFF	TGCGCCAGCAGTCAAATTCGGGGACAATACAATGAGCAGTTCTTC
NA	TRBJ2-1	TRBV10-3	NA	CAISENELLNEQFF	TGTGCCATCAGTGAGAATGAACTACTCAATGAGCAGTTCTTC
NA	TRBJ2-2	TRBV7-3	TRBD2	CASSSGPLAGGSTGELFF	TGTGCCAGCAGCTCCGGGCCCCTAGCGGGGGGTAGTACCGGGGAGCTGTTTTTT
NA	TRBJ1-1	TRBV7-9	NA	CASSSQRGYNTEAFF	TGTGCCAGCAGCTCTCAAAGAGGGTATAACACTGAAGCTTTCTTT
NA	TRBJ2-2	TRBV10-2	TRBD1	CASSEDRGRTGELFF	TGCGCCAGCAGTGAAGACAGGGGAAGGACCGGGGAGCTGTTTTTT
NA	TRBJ2-7	TRBV10-3	TRBD1	CAIRGQGSYEQYF	TGTGCCATAAGAGGACAGGGTTCCTACGAGCAGTACTTC
NA	TRBJ1-1	TRBV5-5	NA	CASSSEGSQAFTEAFF	TGTGCCAGCAGCTCGGAAGGATCACAGGCTTTCACTGAAGCTTTCTTT
NA	TRBJ1-4	TRBV2	NA	CASSENRATNEKLFF	TGTGCCAGCAGTGAAAACCGGGCAACTAATGAAAAACTGTTTTTT
few	TRBJ1-1	TRBV2	NA	CASSEDKMNTEAFF	TGTGCCAGCAGTGAGGACAAAATGAACACTGAAGCTTTCTTT
NA	TRBJ2-6	TRBV7-2	NA	CASSFGRGTPGANVLTF	TGTGCCAGCAGCTTTGGGAGAGGAACCCCTGGGGCCAACGTCCTGACTTTC
NA	TRBJ2-7	TRBV30	NA	CAWSVLDRGSSYEQYF	TGTGCCTGGAGTGTACTGGACCGGGGGAGCTCCTACGAGCAGTACTTC
few	TRBJ2-1	TRBV21-1	NA	CASSIGEQFF	TGTGCCAGCAGCATCGGTGAGCAGTTCTTC
NA	TRBJ2-3	TRBV6-6	TRBD2	CASNLLAASTDTQYF	TGTGCCAGCAACCTACTAGCGGCTAGCACAGATACGCAGTATTTT
few	TRBJ2-6	TRBV4-1	TRBD1	CASSQTGTGANVLTF	TGCGCCAGCAGCCAGACAGGGACGGGGGCCAACGTCCTGACTTTC
few	TRBJ1-6	TRBV5-1	TRBD1	CASSLARGVKVPSPLHF	TGCGCCAGCAGCTTGGCCAGGGGGGTAAAAGTCCCCTCACCCCTCCACTTT
NA	TRBJ1-5	TRBV19	TRBD1	CASSPTGQGALAQHF	TGTGCCAGTAGTCCCACGGGACAGGGGGCCCTCGCCCAGCATTTT
NA	TRBJ2-5	TRBV7-8	TRBD1	CASSFLGQGGQETQYF	TGTGCCAGCAGCTTCTTGGGACAGGGCGGCCAAGAGACCCAGTACTTC
NA	TRBJ1-1	TRBV19	NA	CASMLSLNMNTEAFF	TGTGCCAGTATGTTGTCGCTTAACATGAACACTGAAGCTTTCTTT
NA	TRBJ2-7	TRBV5-1	NA	CASSDLDEQYF	TGCGCCAGCAGCGATCTAGACGAGCAGTACTTC
NA	TRBJ1-5	TRBV19	NA	CASNPGGGVGQPQHF	TGTGCCAGTAACCCTGGAGGAGGGGTTGGTCAGCCCCAGCATTTT
NA	TRBJ2-2	TRBV5-5	NA	CASSPGVQPNTGELFF	TGTGCCAGCAGCCCGGGGGTACAGCCAAACACCGGGGAGCTGTTTTTT
NA	TRBJ2-5	TRBV4-1	NA	CASSQESPGGQETQYF	TGCGCCAGCAGCCAAGAAAGCCCCGGGGGCCAAGAGACCCAGTACTTC
NA	TRBJ2-3	TRBV29-1	TRBD2	CSVEHSGTSTDTQYF	TGCAGCGTTGAACATAGCGGGACTAGCACAGATACGCAGTATTTT
NA	TRBJ1-1	TRBV6-5	NA	CASSYRGGGTEAFF	TGTGCCAGCAGTTACCGGGGTGGCGGCACTGAAGCTTTCTTT
NA	TRBJ2-3	TRBV7-2	TRBD1	CASSQYGTVTTDTQYF	TGTGCCAGCAGCCAATATGGGACAGTTACCACAGATACGCAGTATTTT